These T cell receptor beta chains were read from a single sample in a study of radiotherapy plus CTLA-4 blockade in lung cancer. Clones were sequenced by immunoSEQ multiplex PCR, and TCRdb holds only the in-frame ones, with some missing. The sample lists over 100,000 clones, roughly 77% occurring once. Sequencing was performed on peripheral blood, taken from a patient treated with radiotherapy plus ipilimumab. All receptors derive from a human donor with non-small cell lung cancer that progressed on radiotherapy plus ipilimumab. Some clones in this sample may be carry-over from other donors' samples. The CDR3 runs from the conserved cysteine through the conserved F or W. Each record gives: D gene, clone size, J gene, V gene, CDR3 DNA, CDR3 protein. A D gene is named only where the DNA matches it firmly. Only some rows state a clone size, as once, few, many or a class for expanded clones.

-,-,TRBJ1-1,TRBV7-2,TGTGCCAGCAGCTTAGTAGGGAACACTGAAGCTTTCTTT,CASSLVGNTEAFF
-,-,TRBJ2-5,TRBV20-1,TGCAGTGCTAGAAAGGAAGAGACCCAGTACTTC,CSARKEETQYF
-,few,TRBJ1-5,TRBV6-6,TGTGCCAGCAGTTACTCAGGGGCGAGCAATCAGCCCCAGCATTTT,CASSYSGASNQPQHF
-,-,TRBJ1-3,TRBV9,TGTGCCAGCAGCGTAGGGGGAACCTCTGGAAACACCATATATTTT,CASSVGGTSGNTIYF
TRBD2,-,TRBJ2-5,TRBV27,TGTGCCAGCATGGTCCTAGCGGGGGTTCCAAGGGAGACCCAGTACTTC,CASMVLAGVPRETQYF
TRBD2,-,TRBJ2-5,TRBV9,TGTGCCAGCAGCCCCCGGGACTATAACCAAGAGACCCAGTACTTC,CASSPRDYNQETQYF
TRBD2,-,TRBJ2-7,TRBV27,TGTGCCACCTGGGACTACCGCTACGAGCAGTACTTC,CATWDYRYEQYF
TRBD1,-,TRBJ1-2,TRBV5-1,TGCGCCAGCAGCCCCGGAGGGGGCGGCTCTTACTTCGGCTACACCTTC,CASSPGGGGSYFGYTF
-,-,TRBJ1-2,TRBV6-4,TGTGCCAGCAGTAGGGTCTTCAGTTCCTATGGCTACACCTTC,CASSRVFSSYGYTF
-,once,TRBJ1-2,TRBV19,TGTGCCAGTAGGCTTATCTGGGACAAGGGTCACTATGGCTACACCTTC,CASRLIWDKGHYGYTF
-,-,TRBJ2-1,TRBV19,TGTGCCAGTAGTATCACAGGGACCCCTTACAATGAGCAGTTCTTC,CASSITGTPYNEQFF
-,-,TRBJ2-3,TRBV7-9,TGTGCCAGCAGCTTAGTGGGGGGGCCCGCAGATACGCAGTATTTT,CASSLVGGPADTQYF
-,-,TRBJ1-2,TRBV18,TGTGCCAGCTCACCGGTCGCCCCTGTCAACTATGGCTACACCTTC,CASSPVAPVNYGYTF
-,-,TRBJ2-7,TRBV21-1,TGTGCCAGCAGCAGGATTGGGCGGCAGGGGAACATCTCCTACGAGCAGTACTTC,CASSRIGRQGNISYEQYF
-,-,TRBJ2-5,TRBV7-3,TGTGCCAGCAGCTTAGGTCCAGCCCTCCAAGAGACCCAGTACTTC,CASSLGPALQETQYF
TRBD1,-,TRBJ2-7,TRBV6-1,TGTGCCAGCAGGGACAGGGCCTACGAGCAGTACTTC,CASRDRAYEQYF
TRBD1,-,TRBJ2-3,TRBV11-1,TGTGCCAGCAGCTCTGGCGGCGGACAGGGTGGAGATACGCAGTATTTT,CASSSGGGQGGDTQYF
-,few,TRBJ1-5,TRBV15,TGTGCCACCAGCAGAGAATTTCAGCCCCAGCATTTT,CATSREFQPQHF
TRBD1,-,TRBJ2-2,TRBV27,TGTGCCAGCAGTTTATTCCGGACAGGGTATGATGCCGGGGAGCTGTTTTTT,CASSLFRTGYDAGELFF
TRBD2,-,TRBJ2-1,TRBV6-1,TGTGCCAGCAGTTCGAGCGGGGGGTTAAATGAGCAGTTCTTC,CASSSSGGLNEQFF
-,-,TRBJ2-5,TRBV9,TGTGCCAGCAGCGTAGGCTGGGGCGACGGAGGGTTGGAGACCCAGTACTTC,CASSVGWGDGGLETQYF
-,-,TRBJ2-2,TRBV27,TGTGCCAGCAGTTTATGGGGATACACCGGGGAGCTGTTTTTT,CASSLWGYTGELFF
TRBD1,once,TRBJ2-3,TRBV9,TGTGCCAGCAGCTACTCGACAGGGTCCCCCGCGCAGTATTTT,CASSYSTGSPAQYF
-,-,TRBJ2-7,TRBV7-2,TGTGCCAGCAGCTTTAGACAGGACTACGAGCAGTACTTC,CASSFRQDYEQYF
-,-,TRBJ2-7,TRBV2,TGTGCCAGCAGTGGCGGCGGCCCCTACGAGCAGTACTTC,CASSGGGPYEQYF
TRBD2,-,TRBJ2-5,TRBV7-7,TGTGCTAGCAGCTTAGTCGTAGCGGGGTTAGAGACCCAGTACTTC,CASSLVVAGLETQYF
-,-,TRBJ1-3,TRBV4-3,TGCGCCAGCAGCCAAGAAACGTCTAGTAATTTATATTTT,CASSQETSSNLYF
-,-,TRBJ1-1,TRBV5-1,TGCGCCAGCAGCTTGGGTCTCGTCTTGAACACTGAAGCTTTCTTT,CASSLGLVLNTEAFF
TRBD2,-,TRBJ2-1,TRBV27,TGTGCCAGCACCCCCTTCCAGCGGGGGGGAACCTACAATGAGCAGTTCTTC,CASTPFQRGGTYNEQFF
TRBD1,-,TRBJ1-3,TRBV2,TGTGCCAGCAGTGGACAGGGTCCGTGGGGAAACACCATATATTTT,CASSGQGPWGNTIYF
-,-,TRBJ2-3,TRBV5-6,TGTGCCAGCAGCTTTGGATGGGGCACAGATACGCAGTATTTT,CASSFGWGTDTQYF
-,-,TRBJ2-2,TRBV5-4,TGTGCCAGCAGAAGGAACACCGGGGAGCTGTTTTTT,CASRRNTGELFF
-,-,TRBJ1-1,TRBV27,TGTGCCAGCAGCCCCATAGGAGGGAGGACTGAAGCTTTCTTT,CASSPIGGRTEAFF
-,-,TRBJ1-1,TRBV5-5,TGTGCCAGCAGCTTGGAGGGGGGCTTCATGAACACTGAAGCTTTCTTT,CASSLEGGFMNTEAFF
TRBD1,-,TRBJ2-1,TRBV29-1,TGCAGCGTTGCGCACCGGACAGGGCCTGATGAGCAGTTCTTC,CSVAHRTGPDEQFF
-,once,TRBJ1-5,TRBV2,TGTGCCAGCAGTGAAGGGACTGTAATCAATCAGCCCCAGCATTTT,CASSEGTVINQPQHF
TRBD2,-,TRBJ2-5,TRBV7-2,TGTGCCAGCAGCCTGACTAGCCCAGAGACCCAGTACTTC,CASSLTSPETQYF
-,-,TRBJ1-2,TRBV7-2,TGTGCCAGCAGCTTAGAGGGGATTGCCCCCTATGGCTACACCTTC,CASSLEGIAPYGYTF
-,-,TRBJ1-1,TRBV18,TGTGCCAGCTCAGGGGGGATGAACACTGAAGCTTTCTTT,CASSGGMNTEAFF